This T cell receptor (beta chain) was documented in a study of memory CD4+ T cells and cytomegalovirus serostatus. Single viable CD3+CD4+CD8-CD45RO+ cells were sorted as the memory CD4+ T cells. Study results and limitations: The CMV-associated TCR signature appears largely within the CD4+ memory repertoire.

There are a few counts of this clone. The antigen is not known. Assay used: immunoSEQ multiplex PCR; TCRdb lists only in-frame clones, some missing. The sample holds some 50,000 clones; about 80% are singletons and the top ten take roughly 1.7%. Germline CDR1 SNHLY, CDR2 FYNNEI. The length of the CDR3 is 14 residues. Trimming took off 3 bases at V and 1 base at J, with 4 bases between the two ends. Sequenced: memory CD4+ T cells from blood. The V and J genes are TRBV2 and TRBJ2-6, with D uncertain. The sequence derives from an adult in good health and CMV-seronegative. CDR3 coding DNA: TGTGCCAGCAGTGAGAGGTCTGGGGCCAACGTCCTGACTTTC. Its translation: CASSERSGANVLTF.